This T cell receptor (beta chain) is drawn from a study of CD8 T cells in Susac syndrome. Treatment-naive patients with stable or active relapsing-remitting disease were the multiple sclerosis controls. TEMRA cells were FACS-enriched, and CD8+ and CD4+ T cells were isolated negatively. Reverse transcription of 0.5 to 1 ug RNA was performed with random hexamers. TCR beta CDR3 was amplified by immunoSEQ multiplex PCR. This amplification extended across 54 Vbeta and 13 Jbeta segments. TCRdb re-called the immunoSEQ multiplex PCR reads through MiXCR, storing one row per CDR3 protein. There are about 200,000 distinct CDR3 sequences in the sample; roughly 92% occur only once, and about 0.12% lies in the top ten. Germline CDR1 is SGHDT and CDR2 is YYEEEE. The CDR3 runs to 14 residues. Deletions cut 10 bases from V and 4 bases from J, with 17 bases between.

The J gene is TRBJ2-2, the V gene TRBV5-6; a weak D match, TRBD1 (5 bases). The sample consisted of CD8+ T cells from PBMCs. The receptor was isolated from a human donor with multiple sclerosis. The CDR3 sequence: CAGALGPVTGELFF. CDR3 nucleotide sequence: TGTGCCGGGGCCCTGGGGCCTGTCACCGGGGAGCTGTTTTTT.